This T cell receptor (beta chain) was captured in a study of cytotoxic CD8 clonotypes in ibrutinib-treated CLL. Study background: There were some 10 relapsed/refractory patients and around 15 treatment-naive patients, and roughly 18 were IGHV unmutated. Overall study results and limits: Clonality (at baseline) was higher than in age-matched healthy donors and tracked circulating CD8+ T-cell counts. The study found public clonotypes uncommon, contracting or stable on treatment.

Profiling relied on immunoSEQ multiplex PCR, and the TCRdb table lists in-frame clones only, not all of them. The profile shows 150,000 to 200,000 clones, 81% of them singletons. Trimming took 2 bases from V and 11 from J; bases not matched to a gene: 8. The CDR3 extends over 14 amino acids. Per the germline V gene, CDR1 is MNHEY and CDR2 is SVGAGI. Concerning this clone itself: The antigen is unknown.

This specimen consisted of PBMCs, obtained after 12 months of ibrutinib treatment. This clonotype was sampled from a human donor with chronic lymphocytic leukemia. V gene TRBV6-5 combines with J gene TRBJ2-1; 8 positions agree with TRBD2. DNA for the CDR3: TGTGCCAGCAGTTACGACCCGAGCGGGGGAAAGCAGTTCTTC. Translating gives CASSYDPSGGKQFF.